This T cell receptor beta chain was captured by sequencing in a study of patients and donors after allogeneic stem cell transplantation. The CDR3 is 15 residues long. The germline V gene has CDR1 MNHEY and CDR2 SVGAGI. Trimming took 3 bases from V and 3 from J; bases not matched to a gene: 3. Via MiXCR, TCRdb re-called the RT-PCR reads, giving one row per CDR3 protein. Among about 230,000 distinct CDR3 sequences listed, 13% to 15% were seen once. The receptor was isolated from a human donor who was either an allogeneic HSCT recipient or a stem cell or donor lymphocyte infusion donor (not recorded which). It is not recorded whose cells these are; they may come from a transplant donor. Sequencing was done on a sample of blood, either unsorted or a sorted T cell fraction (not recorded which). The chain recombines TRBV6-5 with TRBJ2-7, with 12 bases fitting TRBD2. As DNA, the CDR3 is TGTGCCAGCAGTTATCCGGGACTAGCGGGCTACGAGCAGTACTTC. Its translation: CASSYPGLAGYEQYF.